The present TCR beta chain was sequenced within a study of T cell responses to AZD1222 COVID-19 vaccine. Whole-study context: Pooled in the analysis were second doses at about 4 or about 12 weeks.

Germline-derived CDR1 and CDR2 are SGHNT and YENEEA. The CDR3 runs 13 residues. This clone was recorded once. Antigen unknown. Its ends do not fully match the called genes, so a read error is possible. Study-wide results and caveats: Close to half of spike-specific TCRs reportedly recognize unmutated variant regions.

Sequenced by immunoSEQ multiplex PCR; TCRdb stores in-frame clones only, minus some. The sample holds approximately 150,000 clones, around 93% seen once. The rearrangement uses TRBV11-3 and TRBJ1-1; D might be TRBD1 (6 bases). The sequencing here drew on peripheral blood, taken on day 0 of AZD1222 vaccination. This clonotype originated in an adult in good health. The CDR3 bases are TGTGCCGGCAGTATCAGAGGGGGCACTGAAGCTTTCTTT. It codes for CAGSIRGGTEAFF.